The clone carrying this T cell receptor (beta chain) was counted a single time. Its antigen is not identified. The data were obtained in a study of beta chain features in type 1 diabetes. General study results and limits: In these data, an HLA type influence on TCRB rearrangement remained unresolved. Sequencing used cDNA, and cells with high TCR expression could therefore be over-represented. The naive, central memory and Treg TCRB repertoires of patients appeared to be more similar to one another than those of healthy donors.

CD45RO/CCR7/CD25/CD127/CD95/CD27 staining was used to isolate CD4+ naive, central memory, regulatory and stem cell-like memory cells by sorting. V lost 5 bases and J 3 bases, leaving 13 bases between the germline ends. CDR1 and CDR2 (germline): SEHNR, FQNEAQ (reference sequence). The CDR3 totals 14 residues. The sequenced template was cDNA made from the entire isolated RNA. The protocol was immunoSEQ multiplex PCR, while the TCRdb copy is restricted to in-frame clones and leaves out a portion. The top ten clones hold approximately 0.05% of a sample with around 500,000 clones, roughly an eighth of them seen once.

The receptor was derived from a woman between 18 and 29 years old in good health. Sequenced sample: naive CD4+ T cells from blood. The genes are TRBV7-9 and TRBJ1-1; D not resolved. The CDR3 DNA reads TGTGCCAGCAGCGCAACGACCTGGGACACTGAAGCTTTCTTT. Translation gives CASSATTWDTEAFF.